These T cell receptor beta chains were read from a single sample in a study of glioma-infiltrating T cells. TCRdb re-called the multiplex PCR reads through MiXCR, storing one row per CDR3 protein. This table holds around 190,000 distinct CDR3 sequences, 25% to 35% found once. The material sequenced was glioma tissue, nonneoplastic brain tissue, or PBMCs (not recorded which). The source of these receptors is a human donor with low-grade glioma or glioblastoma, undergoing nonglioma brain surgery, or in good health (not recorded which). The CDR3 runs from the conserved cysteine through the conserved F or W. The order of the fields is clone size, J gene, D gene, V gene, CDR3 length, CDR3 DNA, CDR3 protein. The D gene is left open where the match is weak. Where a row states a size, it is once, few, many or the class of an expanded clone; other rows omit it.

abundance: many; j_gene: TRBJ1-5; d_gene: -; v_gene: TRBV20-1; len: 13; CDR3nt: TGCAGTGCTAGAGATGAGGTTCGTCAGCCCCAGCATTTT; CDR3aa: CSARDEVRQPQHF
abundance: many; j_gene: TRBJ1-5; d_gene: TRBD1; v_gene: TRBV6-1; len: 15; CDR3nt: TGTGCCAGCAGTTTAGGACAGGGTGTGTTTCAGCCCCAGCATTTT; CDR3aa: CASSLGQGVFQPQHF
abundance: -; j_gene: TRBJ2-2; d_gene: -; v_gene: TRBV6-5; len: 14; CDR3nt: TGTGCCATCAGTGCCCTCCCAAACACCGGGGAGCTGTTTTTT; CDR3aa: CAISALPNTGELFF
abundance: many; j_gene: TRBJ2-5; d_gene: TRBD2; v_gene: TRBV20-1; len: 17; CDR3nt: TGCAGTGCTAGAGATGCCCCTGGACTAGCCTCCAAGGAGACCCAGTACTTC; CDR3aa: CSARDAPGLASKETQYF
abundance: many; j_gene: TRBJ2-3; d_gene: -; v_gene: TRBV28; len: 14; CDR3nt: TGTGCCAGCAGTTCCCAACTACCGGCGGATACGCAGTATTTT; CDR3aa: CASSSQLPADTQYF
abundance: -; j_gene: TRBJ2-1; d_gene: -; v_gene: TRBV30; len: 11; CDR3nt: TGTGCCTGGAGTCTTGGAGAAGAGCAGTTCTTC; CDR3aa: CAWSLGEEQFF
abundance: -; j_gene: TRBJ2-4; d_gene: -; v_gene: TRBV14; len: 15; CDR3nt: TGTGCCAGCAGCCAAGCTGAGTCCGCCAAAAACATTCAGTACTTC; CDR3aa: CASSQAESAKNIQYF
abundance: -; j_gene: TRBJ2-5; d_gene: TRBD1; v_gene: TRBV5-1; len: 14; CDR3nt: TGCGCCAGCAGCATTCCGGGACAGCAAGAGACCCAGTACTTC; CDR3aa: CASSIPGQQETQYF
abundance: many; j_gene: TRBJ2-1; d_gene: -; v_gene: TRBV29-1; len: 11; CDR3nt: TGCAGCTCCAGATTTCGCAATGAGCAGTTCTTC; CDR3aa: CSSRFRNEQFF
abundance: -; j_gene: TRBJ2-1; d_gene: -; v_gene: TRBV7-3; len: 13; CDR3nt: TGTGCCAGCAGCTTTGGAGGGCACAATGGCCAGTTCTTC; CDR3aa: CASSFGGHNGQFF
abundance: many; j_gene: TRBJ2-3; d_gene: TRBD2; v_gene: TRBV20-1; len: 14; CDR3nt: TGCAGTGCTCCCGGACTAGCGGGAGATGGTACGCAGTATTTT; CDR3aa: CSAPGLAGDGTQYF
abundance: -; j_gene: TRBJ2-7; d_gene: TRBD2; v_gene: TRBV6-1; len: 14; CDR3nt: TGTGCCAGCAGTTCTCTAGCGGGGGATCGGGGGCAGTACTTC; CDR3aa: CASSSLAGDRGQYF
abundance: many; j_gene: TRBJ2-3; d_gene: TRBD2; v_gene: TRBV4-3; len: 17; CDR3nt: TGCGCCAGCAGCCAACAACCCGCTAGCGGTCTCACAGATACGCAGTATTTT; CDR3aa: CASSQQPASGLTDTQYF
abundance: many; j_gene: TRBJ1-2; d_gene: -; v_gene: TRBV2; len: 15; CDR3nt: TGTGCCAGCAGTGAAATAAGGGGTCAGTCCTATGGCTACACCTTC; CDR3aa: CASSEIRGQSYGYTF
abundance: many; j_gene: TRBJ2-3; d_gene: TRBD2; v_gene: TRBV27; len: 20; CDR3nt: TGTGCCAGCAGTTTTTCCATCATCCAGCGGGAGGGCCGGGGCACAGATACGCAGTATTTT; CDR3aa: CASSFSIIQREGRGTDTQYF
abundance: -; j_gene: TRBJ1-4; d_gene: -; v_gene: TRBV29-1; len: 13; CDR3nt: TGCAGCGCGGGACACCAAACGAGGGAAAAACTGTTTTTT; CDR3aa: CSAGHQTREKLFF
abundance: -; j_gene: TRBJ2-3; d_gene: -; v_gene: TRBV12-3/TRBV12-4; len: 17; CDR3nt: TGTGCCAGCAGTCCGATGGGGGTCCCCACTTTCACAGATACGCAGTATTTT; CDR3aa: CASSPMGVPTFTDTQYF
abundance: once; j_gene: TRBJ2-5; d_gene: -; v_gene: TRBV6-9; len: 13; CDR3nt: TGTGCCAGCAATTGGCAGGGCCAAGAGACCCAGTACTTC; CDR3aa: CASNWQGQETQYF
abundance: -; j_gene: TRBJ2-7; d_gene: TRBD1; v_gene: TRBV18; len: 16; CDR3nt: TGTGCCAGCTCACCAACCGGGACAGGGGCCCTAGTTAGGCAGTACTTC; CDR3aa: CASSPTGTGALVRQYF
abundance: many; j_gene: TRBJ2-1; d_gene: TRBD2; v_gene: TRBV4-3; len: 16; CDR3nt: TGCGCCAGCAGCCGGGGGACTAGCGGACTTAACAATGAGCAGTTCTTC; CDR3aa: CASSRGTSGLNNEQFF
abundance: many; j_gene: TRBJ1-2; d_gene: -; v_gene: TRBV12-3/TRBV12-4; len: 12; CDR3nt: TGTGCCAGCAGCAATATTAACTATGGCTACACCTTC; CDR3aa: CASSNINYGYTF
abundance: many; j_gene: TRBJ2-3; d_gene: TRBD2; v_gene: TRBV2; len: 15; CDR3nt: TGTGCCAGCAGCCAGGGACTAGCGGGAGTGTATACGCAGTATTTT; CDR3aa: CASSQGLAGVYTQYF
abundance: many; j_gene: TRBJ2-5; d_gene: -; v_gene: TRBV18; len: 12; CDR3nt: TGTGCCAGCTCACCACCAGTGGAGACCCAGTACTTC; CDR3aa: CASSPPVETQYF
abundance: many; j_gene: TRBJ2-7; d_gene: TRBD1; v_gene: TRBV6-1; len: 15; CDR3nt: TGTGCCAGCAGTGAAGCGCAGGGGGCTCGGGGCGAGCAGTACTTC; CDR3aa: CASSEAQGARGEQYF
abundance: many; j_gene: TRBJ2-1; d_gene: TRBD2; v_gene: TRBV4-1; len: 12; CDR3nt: TGCGCCAGCAGCCAACTGGGACTAGGAACGTTCTTC; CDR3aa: CASSQLGLGTFF
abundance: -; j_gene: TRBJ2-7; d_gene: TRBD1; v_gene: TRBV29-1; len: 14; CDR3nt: TGCAGCGTTTGGGCCGGGACAGCCTCCTACGAGCAGTACTTC; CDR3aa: CSVWAGTASYEQYF
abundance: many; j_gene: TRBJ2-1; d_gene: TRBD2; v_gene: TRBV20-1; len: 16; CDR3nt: TGCAGTGCTAGATCGGTTAGCGGGGACTCCTACAATGAGCAGTTCTTC; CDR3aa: CSARSVSGDSYNEQFF
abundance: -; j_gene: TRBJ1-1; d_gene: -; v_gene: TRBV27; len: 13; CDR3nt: TGTGCCAGCAGTCTCGGGTGGCCGTCCCCGACTTTCTTT; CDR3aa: CASSLGWPSPTFF
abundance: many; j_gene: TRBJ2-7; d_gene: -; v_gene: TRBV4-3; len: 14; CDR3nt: TGCGCCAGCAGCCAAGATCTGAAGGGTTACGAGCAGTACTTC; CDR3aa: CASSQDLKGYEQYF
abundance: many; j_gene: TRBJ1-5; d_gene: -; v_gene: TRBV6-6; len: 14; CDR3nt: TGTGCCAGCAGTTACTCGGGGCTTTATCAGCCCCAGCATTTT; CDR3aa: CASSYSGLYQPQHF
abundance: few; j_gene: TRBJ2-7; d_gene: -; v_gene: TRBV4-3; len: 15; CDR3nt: TGCGCCAGCAGCCAAGACGGCGCGGAGGCCTACGAGCAGTACTTC; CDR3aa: CASSQDGAEAYEQYF
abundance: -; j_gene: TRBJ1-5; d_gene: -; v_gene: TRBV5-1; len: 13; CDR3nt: TGCGTCAGCAGCCCTGAGATTAATCAGCCCCAGCATTTT; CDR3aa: CVSSPEINQPQHF
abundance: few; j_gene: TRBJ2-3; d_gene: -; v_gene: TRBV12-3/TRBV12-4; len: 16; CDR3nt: TGTGCCAGCGAACTAGGGGCACAAAGGACCACAGATACGCAGTATTTT; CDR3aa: CASELGAQRTTDTQYF
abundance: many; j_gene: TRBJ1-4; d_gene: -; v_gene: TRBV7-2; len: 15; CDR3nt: TGTGCCAGCAGCTTAGATTCGGCCCGTCATGAAAAACTGTTTTTT; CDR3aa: CASSLDSARHEKLFF
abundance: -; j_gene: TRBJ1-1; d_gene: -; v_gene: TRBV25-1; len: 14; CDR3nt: TGTGCCGGCAGTGATCTAGGGGACGCCACTGAAGCTTTCTTT; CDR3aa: CAGSDLGDATEAFF
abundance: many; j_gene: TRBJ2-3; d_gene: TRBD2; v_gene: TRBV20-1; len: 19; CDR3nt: TGCAGTGTCACACACGAGGGACTAGCGGGAGGGCTATACACAGATACGCAGTATTTT; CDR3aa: CSVTHEGLAGGLYTDTQYF
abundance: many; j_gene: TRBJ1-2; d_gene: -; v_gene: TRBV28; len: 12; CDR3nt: TGTGCCAGCAGTTTATCGAGGGCCGGCTACACCTTC; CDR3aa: CASSLSRAGYTF
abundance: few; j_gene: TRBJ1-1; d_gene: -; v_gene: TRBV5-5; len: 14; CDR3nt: TGTGCCAGCAGCTTGCCAGGGGAGAGGACTGAAGCTTTCTTT; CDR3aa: CASSLPGERTEAFF
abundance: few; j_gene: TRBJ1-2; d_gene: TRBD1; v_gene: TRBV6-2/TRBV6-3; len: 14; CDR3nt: TGTGCCAGCAGTTTCGGACAGGGTGACTATGGCTACACCTTC; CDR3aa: CASSFGQGDYGYTF
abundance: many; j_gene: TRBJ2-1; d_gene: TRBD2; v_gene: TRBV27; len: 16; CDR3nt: TGTGCCAGCAGCCGGACTAGCGGGAGTTGGGGCAATGAGCAGTTCTTC; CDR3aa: CASSRTSGSWGNEQFF
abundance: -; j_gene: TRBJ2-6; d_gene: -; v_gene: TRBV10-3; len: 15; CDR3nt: TGTGCCACGGGCGGGACGGGGTCTGGGGCCAACGTCCTGACTTTC; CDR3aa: CATGGTGSGANVLTF
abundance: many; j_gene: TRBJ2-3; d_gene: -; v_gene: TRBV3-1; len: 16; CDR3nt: TGTGCCAGCAGCCAAATGTCAGACTATAGCACAGATACGCAGTATTTT; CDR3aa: CASSQMSDYSTDTQYF
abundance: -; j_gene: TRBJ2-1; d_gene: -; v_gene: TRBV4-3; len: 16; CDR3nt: TGCGCCAGCAGCCAAGTCCTCCTCGGACGGGTTACGAAGCAGTTCTTC; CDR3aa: CASSQVLLGRVTKQFF
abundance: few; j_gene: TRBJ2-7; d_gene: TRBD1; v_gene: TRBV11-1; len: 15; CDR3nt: TGTGCCAGCAGCCGTTACGGGACAGGGCCCTACGAGCAGTACTTC; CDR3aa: CASSRYGTGPYEQYF
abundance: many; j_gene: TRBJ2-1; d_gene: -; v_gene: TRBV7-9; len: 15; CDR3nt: TGTGCCAGCAGCTTACCCGCGGGCTTTTACAATGAGCAGTTCTTC; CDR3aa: CASSLPAGFYNEQFF
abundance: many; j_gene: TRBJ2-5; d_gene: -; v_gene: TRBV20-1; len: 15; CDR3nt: TGCAGTGCTAGAGATTGGCTAGTGGACCAAGAGACCCAGTACTTC; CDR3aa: CSARDWLVDQETQYF
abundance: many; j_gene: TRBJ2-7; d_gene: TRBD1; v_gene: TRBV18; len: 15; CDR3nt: TGTGCCAGCTCACAAACCGGGACAGGGGGCTACGAGCAGTACTTC; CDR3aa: CASSQTGTGGYEQYF
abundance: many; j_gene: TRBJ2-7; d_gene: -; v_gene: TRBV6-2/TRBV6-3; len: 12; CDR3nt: TGTGCCAGCAGGGACGGATACTACGAGCAGTACTTC; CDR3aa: CASRDGYYEQYF
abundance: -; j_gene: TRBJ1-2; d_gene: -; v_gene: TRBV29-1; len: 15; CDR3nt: TGCAGCGTTGTAAGGGGGATTGTGAGGGCAGGGGGCTACACCTTC; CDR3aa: CSVVRGIVRAGGYTF
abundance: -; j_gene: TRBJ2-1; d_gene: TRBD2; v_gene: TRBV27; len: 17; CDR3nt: TGTGCCAGAAGTTTTCTTCTAGCGGGAGGGCCCCACAATGAGAAGTTCTTC; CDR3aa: CARSFLLAGGPHNEKFF
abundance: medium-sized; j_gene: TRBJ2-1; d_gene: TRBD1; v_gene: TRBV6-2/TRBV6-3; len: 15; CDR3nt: TGTGCCAGCAGTCACGGGACAGGGGGTCGGAATGAGCAGTTCTTC; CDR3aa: CASSHGTGGRNEQFF
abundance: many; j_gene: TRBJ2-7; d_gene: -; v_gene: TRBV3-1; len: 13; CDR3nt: TGTGCCAGCAGCCACGAACTTACCTACGAGCAGTACTTC; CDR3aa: CASSHELTYEQYF
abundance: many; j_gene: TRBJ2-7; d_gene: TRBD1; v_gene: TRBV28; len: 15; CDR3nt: TGTGCCAGCAGTTTTAGGGACAGGGGGGACAACGAGCAGTACTTC; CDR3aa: CASSFRDRGDNEQYF
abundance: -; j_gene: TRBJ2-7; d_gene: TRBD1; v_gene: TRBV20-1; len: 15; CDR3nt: TGCAGCGCAGTACCCGGGACAGGCAACTACAACGAGCAGTACTTC; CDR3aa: CSAVPGTGNYNEQYF
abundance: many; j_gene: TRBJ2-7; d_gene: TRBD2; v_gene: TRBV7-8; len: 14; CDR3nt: TGTGCCAGCAGCCCAACTAGCGCACCCTACGAGCAGTACTTC; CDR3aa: CASSPTSAPYEQYF